The 15 T cell receptor beta chains below all came from one sample that was sequenced in a study of cytomegalovirus exposure and HLA in healthy donors. Vbeta (60) and Jbeta (13) primers were used in the PCR. The assay was immunoSEQ multiplex PCR, and TCRdb's table has in-frame clones only and misses some. The sample records fewer than 200,000 clones, around 81% being singletons. Sequenced input: PBMCs. Receptors were obtained from a man aged 40-55 years in good health and CMV-seronegative.

This chain connects TRBV9 to TRBJ2-1, with 8 bases fitting TRBD2. CDR3 length: 15 residues. V gave up 2 bases and J gave up 6 bases; unmatched junction bases: 7. Germline lookup yields CDR1 SGDLS and CDR2 YYNGEE. The CDR3 nucleotides are TGTGCCAGCAGCGTTTTGGCGGGAGGTATCAATGAGCAGTTCTTC. Residues: CASSVLAGGINEQFF.

The chain recombines TRBV7-7 with TRBJ2-7, with D unclear. V was cut by 6 bases and J by 0 bases, with 18 bases left in between. Germline loops: CDR1 SSHAT, CDR2 FNYEAQ (reference sequence). This CDR3 contains 16 residues. The CDR3: CASRQRGQRSSYEQYF. The DNA for the CDR3 is TGTGCCAGCAGGCAAAGAGGCCAGAGGAGCTCCTACGAGCAGTACTTC.

This clone showed up just a few times. The chain is built from TRBV19 and TRBJ1-1; D is possibly TRBD1 (6 bases). Germline V gene data show CDR1 as LNHDA and CDR2 as SQIVND (reference sequence). The CDR3 totals 13 residues. Between the trimmed V and J ends, which lost 5 bases and 8 bases, there was a span of 15 bases. The CDR3 reads CASSSPTGLEAFF. The CDR3 bases are TGTGCCAGTAGTTCCCCGACAGGTTTGGAAGCTTTCTTT.

V usage is TRBV30 and J usage is TRBJ1-5; 7 bases match TRBD1. The CDR3 runs 14 residues. CDR1 and CDR2 from the germline V gene are GTSNPN and SVGIG (reference sequence). V gave up 3 bases and J gave up 3 bases; unmatched junction bases: 5. CDR3 bases: TGTGCCTGGAGGACAGGGACGGACAATCAGCCCCAGCATTTT. This encodes CAWRTGTDNQPQHF.

The chain recombines TRBV29-1 with TRBJ1-2; possible D gene TRBD1, 5 bases. The CDR3 is 13 amino acids. Between the trimmed V and J ends, which lost 2 bases and 5 bases, there was a span of 12 bases. Germline V CDR1 and CDR2: SQVTM, ANQGSEA. CDR3 in amino acids: CSVETGGIYGYTF. DNA of the CDR3: TGCAGCGTTGAAACAGGCGGGATTTATGGCTACACCTTC.

The table lists this clone with a count of one. Other DNA sequences in the sample encode the same CDR3. V gene TRBV6-5 combines with J gene TRBJ1-1; D is perhaps TRBD1 (5 bases). The CDR3 totals 15 residues. Trimming took off 4 bases at V and 1 base at J, with 13 bases between the two ends. The germline V gene has CDR1 MNHEY and CDR2 SVGAGI. The CDR3: CASSSRTGGNTEAFF. CDR3 in DNA: TGTGCCAGCAGTTCCCGGACGGGGGGGAACACTGAAGCTTTCTTT.

CDR3 in amino acids: CASSYSLSGSTGELFF. The CDR3 DNA reads TGTGCCAGCAGTTACTCCCTTAGCGGGAGTACCGGGGAGCTGTTTTTT. This chain uses TRBV6-6 with TRBJ2-2; 9 nucleotides match TRBD2. This CDR3 is built from 16 residues. V lost 0 bases and J lost 5; bases outside the gene matches: 4. Per the germline V gene, CDR1 is MNHNY and CDR2 is SVGAGI (reference sequence).

This chain connects TRBV6-5 to TRBJ2-7, with TRBD1 matching over 9 bases. The V gene's germline CDR1 is MNHEY and CDR2 SVGAGI. The CDR3 extends over 14 amino acids. V shed 6 bases and J 0 bases; nucleotides not matched to a gene: 3. CDR3 residues: CASRRQGGSYEQYF. The CDR3 coding sequence is TGTGCCAGCAGGAGACAGGGGGGCTCCTACGAGCAGTACTTC.

The chain is built from TRBV14 and TRBJ2-1; TRBD1 is a possible D gene (5 bases). V was pared by 1 base and J by 9 bases, with 10 bases between. The CDR3 covers 13 residues. CDR1 is SGHDN, CDR2 FVKESK, per germline. The CDR3 sequence is CASSQARVSEQFF. DNA of the CDR3: TGTGCCAGCAGCCAAGCCAGGGTCAGTGAGCAGTTCTTC. Full variable domain (rest looked up from reference TRBV14 and TRBJ2-1): EAGVTQFPSHSVIEKGQTVTLRCDPISGHDNLYWYRRVMGKEIKFLLHFVKESKQDESGMPNNRFLAERTGGTYSTLKVQPAELEDSGVYFCASSQARVSEQFFGPGTRLTVL.

The chain combines TRBV20-1 with TRBJ1-4, with unresolved D. CDR3 length: 11 residues. CDR1 and CDR2 from the germline V gene are DFQATT and SNEGSKA (reference sequence). V was trimmed by 2 bases and J by 8 bases, leaving 6 bases between them. In DNA, the CDR3 is TGCAGTGCTAGATTTCGGGAAAAACTGTTTTTT. It yields the protein CSARFREKLFF.

This chain uses TRBV6-5 with TRBJ1-6; D is perhaps TRBD1 (5 bases). This CDR3 has 13 residues. Germline CDR1 is MNHEY and CDR2 is SVGAGI. The V and J ends lost 9 bases and 8 bases respectively, with 14 bases between them. CDR3 amino acids: CASGQGYHSPLHF. The CDR3 coding sequence is TGTGCCAGTGGGCAGGGATACCATTCACCCCTCCACTTT.

This chain joins TRBV6-5 and TRBJ1-1, with a possible D match to TRBD1 (5 bases). Looked up from germline, CDR1 is MNHEY and CDR2 is SVGAGI. This CDR3 is built from 14 residues. Trimming took off 6 bases at V and 3 bases at J, with 14 bases between the two ends. DNA of the CDR3: TGTGCCAGCAGAGCCCCCGGGGGACACACTGAAGCTTTCTTT. Translated, it gives CASRAPGGHTEAFF.

The V and J genes are TRBV6-5 and TRBJ1-5, with D perhaps TRBD1 (6 bases). V was clipped by 5 bases and J by 5 bases, with 10 bases between them. From germline, CDR1 is MNHEY and CDR2 SVGAGI. CDR3 length: 13 residues. The CDR3 reads CASSQQGYQPQHF. In DNA, the CDR3 is TGTGCCAGCAGTCAACAGGGTTATCAGCCCCAGCATTTT.

This chain connects TRBV7-2 to TRBJ2-7, with D maybe TRBD1 (5 bases). This CDR3 has 14 amino acids. Germline CDR1 reads SGHTA; CDR2 reads FQGNSA. The V end lost 1 base, the J end lost 4 bases, and 11 bases lay between the germline ends. The CDR3 DNA reads as TGTGCCAGCAGCTTAGAACAGGCTGCGTACGAGCAGTACTTC. Protein sequence: CASSLEQAAYEQYF.

The chain employs TRBV5-1 and TRBJ2-3; TRBD1 might be the D (5 bases). The V gene's germline CDR1 is SGHRS and CDR2 YFSETQ. The CDR3 is made up of 14 amino acids. V shed 1 base and J shed 2 bases, with 8 bases lying between them. In DNA, the CDR3 is TGCGCCAGCAGCTTGAGACAGTCCACAGATACGCAGTATTTT. This encodes CASSLRQSTDTQYF. The complete variable domain, with remaining parts taken from reference TRBV5-1 and TRBJ2-3, reads KAGVTQTPRYLIKTRGQQVTLSCSPISGHRSVSWYQQTPGQGLQFLFEYFSETQRNKGNFPGRFSGRQFSNSRSEMNVSTLELGDSALYLCASSLRQSTDTQYFGPGTRLTVL.